This section outlines one T cell receptor beta chain sequence together with its context. What it binds is not known. This record belongs to a study of cytomegalovirus exposure and HLA in healthy donors. Regarding the study as a whole: Later, an analysis found that common viral pathogens appeared to be linked with several of the most significant clusters.

These donors, healthy bone marrow donors, were studied. CDR1 is LNHDA and CDR2 is SQIVND in the germline V gene (reference sequence). The CDR3 consists of 14 residues. With 1 base removed from V and 9 bases from J, the gap between germline ends came to 15 bases. Researchers ran the PCR with 60 Vbeta and 13 Jbeta primers. Sequencing was performed with immunoSEQ multiplex PCR; in TCRdb, only in-frame clones are kept and a portion is missing. The top ten hold about 1% of the sample, which has around 160,000 clones, around 78% seen once. Sequencing used PBMCs. This chain links TRBV19 with TRBJ1-2, with D possibly matching TRBD1 (6 bases). The origin of this receptor is a woman between 40 and 50 years old in good health and CMV-seronegative. CDR3 DNA: TGTGCCAGTAGTATAGGGGTCCGGGGACATAGCTACACCTTC. This codes for CASSIGVRGHSYTF.